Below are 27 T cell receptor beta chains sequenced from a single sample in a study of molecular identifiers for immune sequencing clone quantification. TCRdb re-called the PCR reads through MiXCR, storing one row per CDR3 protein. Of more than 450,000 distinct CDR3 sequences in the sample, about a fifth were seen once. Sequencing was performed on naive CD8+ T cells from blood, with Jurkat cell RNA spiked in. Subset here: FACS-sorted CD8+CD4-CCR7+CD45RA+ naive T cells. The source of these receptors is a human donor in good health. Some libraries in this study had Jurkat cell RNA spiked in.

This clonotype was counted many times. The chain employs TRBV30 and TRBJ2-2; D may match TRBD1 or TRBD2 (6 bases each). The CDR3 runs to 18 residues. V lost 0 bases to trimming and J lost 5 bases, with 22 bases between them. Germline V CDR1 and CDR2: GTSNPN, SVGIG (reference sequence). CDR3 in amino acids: CAWSVQGRTRQATGELFF. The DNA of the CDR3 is TGTGCCTGGAGTGTCCAGGGGAGGACGAGGCAGGCGACCGGGGAGCTGTTTTTT. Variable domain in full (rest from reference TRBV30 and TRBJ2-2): SQTIHQWPATLVQPVGSPLSLECTVEGTSNPNLYWYRQAAGRGLQLLFYSVGIGQISSEVPQNLSASRPQDRQFILSSKKLLLSDSGFYLCAWSVQGRTRQATGELFFGEGSRLTVL.

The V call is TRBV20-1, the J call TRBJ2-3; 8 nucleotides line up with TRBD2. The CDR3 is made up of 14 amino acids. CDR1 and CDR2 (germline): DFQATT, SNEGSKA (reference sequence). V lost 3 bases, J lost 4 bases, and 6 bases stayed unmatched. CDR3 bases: TGCAGTGCTAGTAGCGGGATCGGCGCAGATACGCAGTATTTT. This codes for CSASSGIGADTQYF.

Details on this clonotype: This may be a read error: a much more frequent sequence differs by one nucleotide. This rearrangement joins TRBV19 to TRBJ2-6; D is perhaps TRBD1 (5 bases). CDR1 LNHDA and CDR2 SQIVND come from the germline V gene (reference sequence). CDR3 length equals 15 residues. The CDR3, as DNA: TGTGCCAGTAGTATTAATACGGCTGGGGCCAACGTCCCGACTTTC. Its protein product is CASSINTAGANVPTF.

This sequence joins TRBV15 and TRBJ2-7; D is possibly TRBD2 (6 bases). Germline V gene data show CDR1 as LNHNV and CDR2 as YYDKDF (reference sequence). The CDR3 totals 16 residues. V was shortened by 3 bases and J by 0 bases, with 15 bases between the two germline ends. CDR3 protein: CATSRETSRSSYEQYF. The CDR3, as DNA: TGTGCCACCAGCAGGGAAACTAGCAGAAGCTCCTACGAGCAGTACTTC.

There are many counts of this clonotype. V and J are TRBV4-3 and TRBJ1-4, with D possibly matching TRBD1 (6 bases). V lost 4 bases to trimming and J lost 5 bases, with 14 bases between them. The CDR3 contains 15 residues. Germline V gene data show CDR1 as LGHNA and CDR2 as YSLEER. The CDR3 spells CASSPKGGLNEKLFF. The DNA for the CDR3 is TGCGCCAGCAGCCCTAAGGGGGGGTTAAATGAAAAACTGTTTTTT.

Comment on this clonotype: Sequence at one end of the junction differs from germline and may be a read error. This CDR3 is CASSRDYNAEKLLF. CDR3 sequence (DNA): TGTGCCAGCTCACGGGATTACAACGCCGAAAAACTGCTTTTT. This chain connects TRBV18 to TRBJ1-4; D ambiguous. Germline V CDR1 and CDR2: KGHSH, LQKENI. The CDR3 consists of 14 residues. The variable domain in full, completed from reference TRBV18 and TRBJ1-4, reads NAGVMQNPRHLVRRRGQEARLRCSPMKGHSHVYWYRQLPEEGLKFMVYLQKENIIDESGMPKERFSAEFPKEGPSILRIQQVVRGDSAAYFCASSRDYNAEKLLFGSGTQLSVL.

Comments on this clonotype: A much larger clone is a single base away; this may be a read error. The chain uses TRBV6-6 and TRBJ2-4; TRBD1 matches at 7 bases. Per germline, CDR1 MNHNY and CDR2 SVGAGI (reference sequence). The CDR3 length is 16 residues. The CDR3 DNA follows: TGTGCCAGCAGGTACTATCCCGGGACAGCGGAAAACATTCAGTACTTC. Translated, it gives CASRYYPGTAENIQYF.

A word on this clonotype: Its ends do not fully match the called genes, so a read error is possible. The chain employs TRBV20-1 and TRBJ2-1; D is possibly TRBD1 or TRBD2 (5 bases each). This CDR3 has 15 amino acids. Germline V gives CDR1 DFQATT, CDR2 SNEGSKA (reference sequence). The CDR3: CSATGTPSSYNEQSF. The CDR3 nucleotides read TGCAGTGCCACCGGGACCCCCAGCTCCTACAATGAGCAGTCCTTC.

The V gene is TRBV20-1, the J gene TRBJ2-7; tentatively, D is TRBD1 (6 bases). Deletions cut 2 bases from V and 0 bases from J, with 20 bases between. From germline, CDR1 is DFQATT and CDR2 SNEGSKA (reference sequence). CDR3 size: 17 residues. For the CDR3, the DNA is TGCAGTGCTAGACCTCAAGTACCCCACAGGGACTCCTACGAGCAGTACTTC. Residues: CSARPQVPHRDSYEQYF.

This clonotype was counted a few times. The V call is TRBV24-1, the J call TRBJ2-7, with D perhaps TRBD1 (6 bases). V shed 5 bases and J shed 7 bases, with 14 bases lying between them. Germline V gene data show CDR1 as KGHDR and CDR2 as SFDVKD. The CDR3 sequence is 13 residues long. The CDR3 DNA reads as TGTGCCACCAGTGTAACAGGGCTAGGGGAGCAGTACTTC. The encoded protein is CATSVTGLGEQYF.

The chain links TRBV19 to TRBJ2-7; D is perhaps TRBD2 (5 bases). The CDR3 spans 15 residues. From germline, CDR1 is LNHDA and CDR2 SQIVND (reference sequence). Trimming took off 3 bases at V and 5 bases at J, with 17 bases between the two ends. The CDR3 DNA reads TGTGCCAGTAGTATGTCGGACTTCTCACCTAACGAGCAGTACTTC. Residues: CASSMSDFSPNEQYF.

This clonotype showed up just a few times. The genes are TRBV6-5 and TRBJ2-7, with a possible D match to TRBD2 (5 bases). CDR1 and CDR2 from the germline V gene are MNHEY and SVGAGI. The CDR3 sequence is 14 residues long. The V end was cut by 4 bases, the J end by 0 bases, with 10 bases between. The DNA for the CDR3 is TGTGCCAGCAGTTGGACGGCGGGCTCCTACGAGCAGTACTTC. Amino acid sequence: CASSWTAGSYEQYF.

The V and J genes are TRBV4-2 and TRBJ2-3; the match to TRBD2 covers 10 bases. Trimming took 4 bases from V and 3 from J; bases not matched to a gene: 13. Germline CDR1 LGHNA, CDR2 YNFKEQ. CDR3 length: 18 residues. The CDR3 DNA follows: TGTGCCAGCAGCCTACTACCCGGACTAGCGGAGGGGACAGATACGCAGTATTTT. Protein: CASSLLPGLAEGTDTQYF.

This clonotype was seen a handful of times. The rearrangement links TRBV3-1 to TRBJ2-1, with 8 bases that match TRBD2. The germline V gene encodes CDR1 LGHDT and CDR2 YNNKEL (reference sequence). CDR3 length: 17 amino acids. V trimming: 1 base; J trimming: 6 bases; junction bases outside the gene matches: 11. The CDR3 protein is CASSQVSAGGFLNEQFF. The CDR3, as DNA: TGTGCCAGCAGCCAAGTTAGTGCGGGAGGTTTTCTCAATGAGCAGTTCTTC.

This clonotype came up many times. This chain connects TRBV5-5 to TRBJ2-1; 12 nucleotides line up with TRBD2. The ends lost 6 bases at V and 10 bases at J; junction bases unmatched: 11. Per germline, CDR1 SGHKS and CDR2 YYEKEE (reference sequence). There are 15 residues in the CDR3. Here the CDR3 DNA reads TGTGCCAGCACCCTCCCGACTAGCGGGAGCTGGGAGCAGTTCTTC. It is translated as CASTLPTSGSWEQFF.

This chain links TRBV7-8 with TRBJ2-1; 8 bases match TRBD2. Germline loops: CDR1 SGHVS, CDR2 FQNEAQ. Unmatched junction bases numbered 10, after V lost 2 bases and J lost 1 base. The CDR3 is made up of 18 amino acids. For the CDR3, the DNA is TGTGCCAGCAGCTTATTGGGGGTAGCGGGGTTTTCCTACAATGAGCAGTTCTTC. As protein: CASSLLGVAGFSYNEQFF.

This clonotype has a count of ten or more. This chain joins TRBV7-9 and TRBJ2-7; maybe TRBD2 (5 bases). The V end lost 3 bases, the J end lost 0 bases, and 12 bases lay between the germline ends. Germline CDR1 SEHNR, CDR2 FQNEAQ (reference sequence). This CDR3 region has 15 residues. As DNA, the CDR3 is TGTGCCAGCAGCTTGGAAGCGGAAAGCTCCTACGAGCAGTACTTC. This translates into CASSLEAESSYEQYF. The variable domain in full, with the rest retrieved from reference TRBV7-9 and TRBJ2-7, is DTGVSQNPRHKITKRGQNVTFRCDPISEHNRLYWYRQTLGQGPEFLTYFQNEAQLEKSRLLSDRFSAERPKGSFSTLEIQRTEQGDSAMYLCASSLEAESSYEQYFGPGTRLTVT.

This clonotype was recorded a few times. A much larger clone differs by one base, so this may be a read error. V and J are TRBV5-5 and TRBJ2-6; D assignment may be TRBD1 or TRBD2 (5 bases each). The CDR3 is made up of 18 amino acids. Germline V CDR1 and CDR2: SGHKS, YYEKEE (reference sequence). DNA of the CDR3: TGTGTCAGCAGCTTGGCCGGGGCACCGCACTCTGGGGCCAACGTCCTGACTTTC. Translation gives CVSSLAGAPHSGANVLTF.

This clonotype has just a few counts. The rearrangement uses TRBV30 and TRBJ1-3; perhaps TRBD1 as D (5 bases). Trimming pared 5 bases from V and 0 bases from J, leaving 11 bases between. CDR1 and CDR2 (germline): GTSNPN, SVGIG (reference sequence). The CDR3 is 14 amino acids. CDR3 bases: TGTGCCTGGGGGGGTTTGAACTCTGGAAACACCATATATTTT. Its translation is CAWGGLNSGNTIYF. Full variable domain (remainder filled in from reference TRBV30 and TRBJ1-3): SQTIHQWPATLVQPVGSPLSLECTVEGTSNPNLYWYRQAAGRGLQLLFYSVGIGQISSEVPQNLSASRPQDRQFILSSKKLLLSDSGFYLCAWGGLNSGNTIYFGEGSWLTVV.

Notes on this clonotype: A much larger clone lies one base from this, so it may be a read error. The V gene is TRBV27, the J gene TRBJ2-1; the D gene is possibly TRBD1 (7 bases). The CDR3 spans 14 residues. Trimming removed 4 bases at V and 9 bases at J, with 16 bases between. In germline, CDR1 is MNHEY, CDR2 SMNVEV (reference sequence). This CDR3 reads CASSYYRGSGEQFF. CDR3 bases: TGTGCCAGCAGTTATTACAGGGGTAGCGGTGAGCAGTTCTTC.

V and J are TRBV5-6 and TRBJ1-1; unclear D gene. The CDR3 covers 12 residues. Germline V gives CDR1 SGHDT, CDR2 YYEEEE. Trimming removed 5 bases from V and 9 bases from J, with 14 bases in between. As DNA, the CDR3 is TGTGCCAGCAGTTCCGGACGGACTAAAGCTTTCTTT. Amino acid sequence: CASSSGRTKAFF.

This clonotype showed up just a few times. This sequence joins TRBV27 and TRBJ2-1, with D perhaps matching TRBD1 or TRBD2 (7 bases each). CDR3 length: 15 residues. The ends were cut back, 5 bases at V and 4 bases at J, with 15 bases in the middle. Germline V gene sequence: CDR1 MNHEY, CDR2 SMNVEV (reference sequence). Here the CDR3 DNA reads TGTGCCAGCAGTCTGCAGGGGGGGGTTTACAATGAGCAGTTCTTC. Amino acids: CASSLQGGVYNEQFF.

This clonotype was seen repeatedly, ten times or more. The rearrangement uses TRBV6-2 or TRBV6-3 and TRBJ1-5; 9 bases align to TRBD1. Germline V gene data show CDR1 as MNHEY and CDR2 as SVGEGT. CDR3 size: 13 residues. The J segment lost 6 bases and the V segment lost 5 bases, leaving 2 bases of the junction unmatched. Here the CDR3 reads CASSPGQGQPQHF. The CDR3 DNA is TGTGCCAGCAGTCCGGGACAGGGTCAGCCCCAGCATTTT.

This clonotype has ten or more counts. The CDR3 protein is CSARGPGMLQVEQYF. The DNA of the CDR3 is TGCAGTGCCAGGGGTCCAGGGATGCTTCAGGTCGAGCAGTACTTC. J is TRBJ2-7 and V is TRBV20-1; TRBD1 might be the D (6 bases). Germline V CDR1 and CDR2: DFQATT, SNEGSKA (reference sequence). The CDR3 loop spans 15 amino acids. Trimming took 6 bases from V and 6 from J, leaving 24 bases between them.

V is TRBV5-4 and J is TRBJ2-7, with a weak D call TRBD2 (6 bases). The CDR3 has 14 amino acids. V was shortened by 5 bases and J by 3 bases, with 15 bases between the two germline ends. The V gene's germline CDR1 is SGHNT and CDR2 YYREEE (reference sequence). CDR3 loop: CASSSLQGGYEQYF. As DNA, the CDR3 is TGTGCCAGCAGTTCTCTTCAGGGAGGCTACGAGCAGTACTTC.

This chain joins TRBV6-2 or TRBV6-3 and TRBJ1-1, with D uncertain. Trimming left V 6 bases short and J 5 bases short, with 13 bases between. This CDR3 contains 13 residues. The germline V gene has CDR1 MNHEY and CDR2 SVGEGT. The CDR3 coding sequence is TGTGCCAGCAGGTCCGGTTGGTCAACTGAAGCTTTCTTT. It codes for CASRSGWSTEAFF.

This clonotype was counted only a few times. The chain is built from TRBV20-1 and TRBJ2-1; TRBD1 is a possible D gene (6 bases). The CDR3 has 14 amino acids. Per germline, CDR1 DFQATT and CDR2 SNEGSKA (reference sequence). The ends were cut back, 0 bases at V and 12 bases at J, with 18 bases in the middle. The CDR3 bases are TGCAGTGCTAGAGATCTTATAGTGGTGGACAGGCAGTTCTTC. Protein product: CSARDLIVVDRQFF.